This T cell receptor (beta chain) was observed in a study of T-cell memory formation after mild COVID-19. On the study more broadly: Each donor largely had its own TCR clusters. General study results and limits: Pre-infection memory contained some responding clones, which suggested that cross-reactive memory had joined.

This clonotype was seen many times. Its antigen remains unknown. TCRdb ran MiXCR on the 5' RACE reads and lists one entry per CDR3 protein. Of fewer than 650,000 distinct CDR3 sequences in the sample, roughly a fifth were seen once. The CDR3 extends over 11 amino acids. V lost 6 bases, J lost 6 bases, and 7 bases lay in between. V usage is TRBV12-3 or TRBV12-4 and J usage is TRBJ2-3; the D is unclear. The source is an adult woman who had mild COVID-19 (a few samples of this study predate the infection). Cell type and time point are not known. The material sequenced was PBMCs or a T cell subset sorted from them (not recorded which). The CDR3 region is CASRVGDTQYF. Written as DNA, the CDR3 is TGTGCCAGCAGGGTGGGGGATACGCAGTATTTT.